This paragraph covers one T cell receptor (beta chain) sequence. The target of this receptor is not known. Nothing much larger sits one base from this clone, and base qualities are not available. TCRbeta CDR3 regions were amplified from genomic DNA using the immunoSEQ Assay, a bias-controlled multiplex PCR. In the source study's methods: The number of nucleated cells in each sample was estimated by amplification of reference gene primers within the assay. Sequence reads were collapsed and filtered to measure the absolute abundance of every unique TCRbeta CDR3 rearrangement. For each sample, productive Simpson clonality was calculated as the square root of Simpson's diversity index across productive rearrangements. Not all clones reach the TCRdb copy of this immuneACCESS table, which keeps in-frame sequences only. Checked studies attribute under half of the gap to unresolved V genes and leave the rest unexplained. The V and J calls and the clone size are those of that table, but D and trimming were determined from the DNA. Present in this sample are 250,000 or so clones, about 83% of which were seen just once. Roughly 12% of the sample lies in the top ten.

The data belong to a study of blood T cell repertoires in COVID-19 (TCRdb year 2020). Notes on the research overall: Samples covering the acute and convalescent phases of COVID-19 were provided by collaborators in the United States, Italy and Spain. The material from the prospective study consisted of cDNA or gDNA derived from T cells, B-cell-depleted T cells, or PBMCs. The dataset comprised deeply sampled blood TCRbeta repertoires from subjects exposed to, actively infected with, or recovered from COVID-19. The repertoires were released in a freely available public database intended as a resource for research on the immune response to SARS-CoV-2. Samples came from the ongoing ImmuneRACE study (first 160 participants) plus 1,254 subjects from 6 global collaborators. The sample metadata nearly always contained a de-identified subject ID, COVID-19 status, age in years and sex. Where available, HLA class I and class II types were obtained from metadata supplied by the sample provider rather than from assay-based typing. The paper's findings and limits, for the study overall: How much clinical and demographic metadata was included differed by source and by participant, and the metadata was provided uncurated.

Collaborating institutions collected whole blood in K2EDTA tubes following their own protocols. For TCRbeta analysis, collaborators shipped samples in one of three forms: frozen whole blood, isolated PBMCs, or DNA extracted from either of those sample types. The source is a man aged 80 or over with acute or convalescent COVID-19. The sequenced material came from peripheral blood.

CDR3 region: CASSLGQGAFTDTQYF. The DNA sequence is as follows: TGTGCCAGCAGTTTAGGACAGGGGGCATTCACAGATACGCAGTATTTT. The chain joins TRBV27 to TRBJ2-3; 11 bases in the junction line up with TRBD1. The germline V gene (reference sequence) provides CDR1 MNHEY and CDR2 SMNVEV. V has 2 bases trimmed and J has 2 bases trimmed; junction bases matching no gene number 3. The CDR3, cysteine through phenylalanine, is 16 amino acids long. Only CDR3 DNA is held: 48 bases, read in frame from base 1.